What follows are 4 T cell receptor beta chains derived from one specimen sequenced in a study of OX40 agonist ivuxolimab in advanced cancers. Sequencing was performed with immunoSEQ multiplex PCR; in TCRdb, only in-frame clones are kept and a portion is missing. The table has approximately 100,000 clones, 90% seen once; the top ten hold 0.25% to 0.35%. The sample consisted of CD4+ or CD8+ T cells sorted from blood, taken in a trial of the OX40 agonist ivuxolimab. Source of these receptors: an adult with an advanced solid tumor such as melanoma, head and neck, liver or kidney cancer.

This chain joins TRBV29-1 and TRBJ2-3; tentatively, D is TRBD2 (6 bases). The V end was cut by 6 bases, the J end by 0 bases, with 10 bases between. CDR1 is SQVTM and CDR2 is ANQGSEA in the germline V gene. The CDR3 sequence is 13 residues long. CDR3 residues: CSVSGRSTDTQYF. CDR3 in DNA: TGCAGCGTCTCAGGGAGGAGCACAGATACGCAGTATTTT.

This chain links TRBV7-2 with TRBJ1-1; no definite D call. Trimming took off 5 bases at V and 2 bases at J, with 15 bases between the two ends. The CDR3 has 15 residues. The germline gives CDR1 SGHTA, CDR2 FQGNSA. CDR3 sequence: CASSLQSGGNTEAFF. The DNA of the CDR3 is TGTGCCAGCAGCCTACAGTCCGGAGGAAACACTGAAGCTTTCTTT.

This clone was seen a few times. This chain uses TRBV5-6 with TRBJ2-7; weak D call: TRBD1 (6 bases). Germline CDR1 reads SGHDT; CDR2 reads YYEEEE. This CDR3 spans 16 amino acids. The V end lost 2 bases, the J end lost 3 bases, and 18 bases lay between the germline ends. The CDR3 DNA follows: TGTGCCAGCAGCTTTTCCTCTGGCAGGGGCGTCTACGAGCAGTACTTC. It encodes CASSFSSGRGVYEQYF.

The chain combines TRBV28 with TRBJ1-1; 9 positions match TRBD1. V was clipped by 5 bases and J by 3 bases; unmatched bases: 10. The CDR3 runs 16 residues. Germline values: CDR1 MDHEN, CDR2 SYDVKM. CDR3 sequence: CASSASPGTGYTEAFF. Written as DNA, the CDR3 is TGTGCCAGCAGTGCCTCCCCCGGGACAGGGTACACTGAAGCTTTCTTT.